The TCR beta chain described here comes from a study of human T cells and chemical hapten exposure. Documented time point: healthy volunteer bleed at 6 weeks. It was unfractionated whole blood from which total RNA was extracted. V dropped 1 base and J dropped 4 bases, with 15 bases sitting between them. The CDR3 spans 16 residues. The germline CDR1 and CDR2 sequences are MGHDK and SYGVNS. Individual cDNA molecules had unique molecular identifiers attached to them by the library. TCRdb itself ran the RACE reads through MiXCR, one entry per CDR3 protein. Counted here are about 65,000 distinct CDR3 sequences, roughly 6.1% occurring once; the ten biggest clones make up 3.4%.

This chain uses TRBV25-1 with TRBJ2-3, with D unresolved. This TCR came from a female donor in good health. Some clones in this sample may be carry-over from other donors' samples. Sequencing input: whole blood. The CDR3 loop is CASSELGIGKADTQYF. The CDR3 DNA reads TGTGCCAGCAGTGAATTGGGTATTGGAAAAGCAGATACGCAGTATTTT.